The 18 T cell receptor beta chains given below trace back to one sample, sequenced in a study of T cells after yellow fever vaccination. One entry per CDR3 protein results from TCRdb running MiXCR on the 5' RACE reads. Among 620,000 or so distinct CDR3 sequences listed, around 16% were seen once. The sequencing here drew on PBMCs, taken 5 days after the first yellow fever vaccination. Every receptor here comes from a young man who received the YFV17D yellow fever vaccine.

This clonotype occurred a few times. The J gene is TRBJ2-3, the V gene TRBV7-2; no clear D. This CDR3 comprises 14 residues. V dropped 3 bases and J dropped 5 bases, with 12 bases sitting between them. CDR1 is SGHTA and CDR2 is FQGNSA in the germline V gene. CDR3 nucleotide sequence: TGTGCCAGCAGCTTTTCTGGCGCGGTAGATACGCAGTATTTT. Its translation: CASSFSGAVDTQYF.

This clonotype has a count of ten or more. The V and J genes are TRBV5-1 and TRBJ1-1; D unclear. The CDR3 has 13 amino acids. Trimming cost V 3 bases and J 5 bases, with 11 bases left between them. The germline V gene has CDR1 SGHRS and CDR2 YFSETQ. The CDR3 is CASSSPDGTEAFF. DNA of the CDR3: TGCGCCAGCAGCTCTCCGGACGGGACTGAAGCTTTCTTT.

The chain recombines TRBV4-1 with TRBJ2-3; D could derive from TRBD1 or TRBD2 (5 bases each). V gave up 5 bases and J gave up 0 bases, with 15 bases separating them. Germline CDR1 is MGHRA and CDR2 is YSYEKL. This CDR3 has 16 amino acids. The CDR3 DNA sequence: TGCGCCAGCAGCGAAAGAGGGGACCCTAGCACAGATACGCAGTATTTT. Translated, it gives CASSERGDPSTDTQYF.

V gene TRBV4-3 combines with J gene TRBJ2-7; D is undetermined. The CDR3 sequence is 15 residues long. Trimming left V 5 bases short and J 0 bases short, with 14 bases between. The germline CDR1 and CDR2 sequences are LGHNA and YSLEER. This chain's CDR3 is CASSKNFQISYEQYF. CDR3 bases: TGCGCCAGCAGCAAAAACTTCCAGATCTCCTACGAGCAGTACTTC.

The V gene is TRBV7-3, the J gene TRBJ1-2, with D maybe TRBD1 (6 bases). Trimming removed 5 bases from V and 7 bases from J, with 20 bases in between. Germline values: CDR1 SGHTA, CDR2 FQGTGA. The length of the CDR3 is 15 residues. CDR3 protein: CASSRWDMDPGGYTF. CDR3 sequence (DNA): TGTGCCAGCAGCCGTTGGGACATGGACCCAGGTGGCTACACCTTC.

The V and J genes are TRBV19 and TRBJ2-1; 11 bases are a match to TRBD1. CDR1 and CDR2 (germline): LNHDA, SQIVND (reference sequence). V was pared by 7 bases and J by 7 bases, with 6 bases of the junction left unmatched. The CDR3 consists of 14 residues. The CDR3 DNA reads TGTGCCAGTATGAGGACAGGGGGCGAAAATGAGCAGTTCTTC. As protein: CASMRTGGENEQFF.

Only a few counts were recorded for this clonotype. The J gene is TRBJ2-3, the V gene TRBV5-4; a weak D match, TRBD2 (6 bases). V was clipped by 0 bases and J by 0 bases, with 20 bases between them. There are 19 residues in the CDR3. Germline-derived CDR1 and CDR2 are SGHNT and YYREEE (reference sequence). For the CDR3, the DNA is TGTGCCAGCAGCTTGGGGTCAGCGGGCAGAGCCTCTAGCACAGATACGCAGTATTTT. This codes for CASSLGSAGRASSTDTQYF.

The J gene is TRBJ2-7, the V gene TRBV4-1; D is unresolved. From germline, CDR1 is MGHRA and CDR2 YSYEKL. The V gene lost 2 bases and the J gene lost 1 base, with 6 bases spanning the gap. This CDR3 has 13 residues. The CDR3 spells CASSQLTSYEQYF. The CDR3 DNA reads as TGCGCCAGCAGCCAACTGACATCCTACGAGCAGTACTTC.

The V gene is TRBV20-1, the J gene TRBJ1-2, with 10 bases fitting TRBD1. Germline CDR1 and CDR2: DFQATT and SNEGSKA (reference sequence). The length of the CDR3 is 14 residues. J was trimmed by 5 bases and V by 3 bases; bases with no gene match: 6. CDR3 loop: CSARDKDRGYGYTF. The CDR3 DNA sequence: TGCAGTGCTAGGGACAAGGACAGGGGGTATGGCTACACCTTC.

The rearrangement joins TRBV5-6 to TRBJ1-1; no reliable D call. Trimming shortened V by 2 bases and J by 7 bases, and 6 bases separated the two germline ends. CDR1 is SGHDT and CDR2 is YYEEEE in the germline V gene. This CDR3 contains 11 residues. The CDR3 DNA is TGTGCCAGCAGCTTACCAGGTGAAGCTTTCTTT. It yields the protein CASSLPGEAFF.

The sample holds a few counts of this clonotype. This rearrangement joins TRBV6-1 to TRBJ2-3, with 7 bases aligning to TRBD1. J was trimmed by 3 bases and V by 6 bases; bases with no gene match: 6. This CDR3 has 14 residues. Germline loops: CDR1 MNHNS, CDR2 SASEGT. CDR3 residues: CASSRQGLTDTQYF. CDR3 nucleotides: TGTGCCAGCAGCCGACAGGGTCTGACAGATACGCAGTATTTT.

The genes are TRBV7-3 and TRBJ1-1; D is undetermined. CDR1 and CDR2 (germline): SGHTA, FQGTGA. Between the trimmed V and J ends, which lost 5 bases and 5 bases, there was a span of 12 bases. This CDR3 region has 13 residues. CDR3 region: CASSPNGFTEAFF. The DNA of the CDR3 is TGTGCCAGCAGCCCGAACGGCTTTACTGAAGCTTTCTTT. Full variable domain (remainder filled in from reference TRBV7-3 and TRBJ1-1): GAGVSQTPSNKVTEKGKYVELRCDPISGHTALYWYRQSLGQGPEFLIYFQGTGAADDSGLPNDRFFAVRPEGSVSTLKIQRTERGDSAVYLCASSPNGFTEAFFGQGTRLTVV.

This clonotype was seen a handful of times. The V call is TRBV7-7, the J call TRBJ2-7, with D hard to call. The CDR3 covers 13 residues. From germline, CDR1 is SSHAT and CDR2 FNYEAQ (reference sequence). The CDR3 DNA reads as TGTGCTAGCAGCTTAGATAGAACACACGAGCAGTACGTC. It is translated as CASSLDRTHEQYV.

The CDR3 nucleotides read TGTGCCAGCAGTTACCCCCCCCTAGCGGGGGCAGATACGCAGTATTTT. This encodes CASSYPPLAGADTQYF. The V gene is TRBV6-2 or TRBV6-3, the J gene TRBJ2-3, with 10 bases identical to TRBD2. Germline V CDR1 and CDR2: MNHEY, SVGEGT. V was pared by 2 bases and J by 4 bases, with 6 bases of the junction left unmatched. The CDR3 is 16 residues long.

The chain couples TRBV7-9 to TRBJ1-1, with TRBD1 as a possible D gene (5 bases). The CDR3 runs to 15 residues. The germline V gene encodes CDR1 SEHNR and CDR2 FQNEAQ (reference sequence). Trimming took off 4 bases at V and 6 bases at J, with 18 bases between the two ends. The CDR3 loop is CASSSLTLGESEAFF. The CDR3 DNA sequence: TGTGCCAGCAGCTCGTTGACATTAGGGGAATCTGAAGCTTTCTTT.

The V gene is TRBV29-1, the J gene TRBJ2-5; 7 bases line up with TRBD1. The CDR3 contains 12 residues. Trimming removed 4 bases from V and 4 bases from J; junction bases left unmatched: 3. From germline, CDR1 is SQVTM and CDR2 ANQGSEA. The CDR3 sequence: CSVVQGVETQYF. The CDR3 DNA is TGCAGCGTTGTTCAGGGGGTAGAGACCCAGTACTTC.

This clonotype showed up just a few times. The DNA for the CDR3 is TGTGCCAGCTCACCACCGGCGGGGAGCACAGATACGCAGTATTTT. Translating it yields CASSPPAGSTDTQYF. J is TRBJ2-3 and V is TRBV18; tentative D call: TRBD2 (6 bases). The V gene lost 0 bases and the J gene lost 0 bases, with 7 bases spanning the gap. Germline V CDR1 and CDR2: KGHSH, LQKENI. The CDR3 runs to 15 residues.

The J gene is TRBJ1-1, the V gene TRBV12-3 or TRBV12-4; perhaps TRBD1 as D (6 bases). This CDR3 has 14 amino acids. V was trimmed by 2 bases and J by 2 bases, leaving 9 bases between them. Here the CDR3 reads CASSLRGHNTEAFF. The DNA for the CDR3 is TGTGCCAGCAGTTTAAGGGGACACAACACTGAAGCTTTCTTT.